The rows below give T cell receptor beta chains drawn from one sample of a study of molecular identifiers for immune sequencing clone quantification. One entry per CDR3 protein, called by TCRdb with MiXCR from the PCR reads. The data contain about half a million distinct CDR3 sequences, 20% to 25% of them singletons. Sample: naive CD8+ T cells from blood, with Jurkat cell RNA spiked in. Every receptor here comes from a human donor in good health. Some libraries in this study had Jurkat cell RNA spiked in. Each CDR3 is given without its conserved first and last residue. Each record gives: J gene, V gene, CDR3 protein.

J: TRBJ2-2
V: TRBV30
CDR3: AWSVQIDTGELF

J: TRBJ2-1
V: TRBV27
CDR3: ASSVISRARSSYNEQF

J: TRBJ2-5
V: TRBV12-3/TRBV12-4
CDR3: ASSLIEKGQETQY

J: TRBJ2-3
V: TRBV19
CDR3: ASSFGQRGTDTQY

J: TRBJ2-7
V: TRBV20-1
CDR3: SARPGQGLYEQY

J: TRBJ1-3
V: TRBV20-1
CDR3: SAVTVVSGNTIY

J: TRBJ1-1
V: TRBV7-3
CDR3: ASSLTSGHTEAF

J: TRBJ2-5
V: TRBV3-1
CDR3: ASSQAVSQETQY

J: TRBJ2-1
V: TRBV24-1
CDR3: ATSDPDGLAGSNEQF

J: TRBJ1-2
V: TRBV6-2/TRBV6-3
CDR3: ASGIDESYGYT

J: TRBJ2-3
V: TRBV18
CDR3: ASSPGVNLKDTQY

J: TRBJ2-7
V: TRBV6-2/TRBV6-3
CDR3: ASRDGTQTDYEQY

J: TRBJ2-3
V: TRBV30
CDR3: AWSGTPGPPTDTQY

J: TRBJ2-3
V: TRBV6-6
CDR3: ASSQTGTSGYTDTQY

J: TRBJ2-5
V: TRBV27
CDR3: ASQPAQGRLQETQY

J: TRBJ1-2
V: TRBV7-9
CDR3: ASSLVGDIDGNT

J: TRBJ2-7
V: TRBV9
CDR3: ASSVGQGWEQY

J: TRBJ2-1
V: TRBV12-5
CDR3: ASGLVLAGSSYNEQF

J: TRBJ2-7
V: TRBV4-1
CDR3: ASSHSPSTYEQY

J: TRBJ2-5
V: TRBV5-1
CDR3: ASSLGDRGYRPEETQY

J: TRBJ2-3
V: TRBV20-1
CDR3: SARSLSWGQRETDTQY

J: TRBJ2-2
V: TRBV27
CDR3: ASSPLGGANTGELF

J: TRBJ1-1
V: TRBV27
CDR3: ASSLAAYSKGAF

J: TRBJ2-1
V: TRBV3-1
CDR3: ASSTNEGLAGAEEQF

J: TRBJ2-4
V: TRBV2
CDR3: ASSGNPGLAGGSHIQY

J: TRBJ2-1
V: TRBV19
CDR3: ASSIGGRASYNEQF

J: TRBJ2-7
V: TRBV20-1
CDR3: SAREYSGGAYEQY

J: TRBJ2-7
V: TRBV10-3
CDR3: AISDTRAYEQY

J: TRBJ2-7
V: TRBV12-3/TRBV12-4
CDR3: ASSFLRGRGEQY

J: TRBJ2-1
V: TRBV9
CDR3: ASSVDLADEQF

J: TRBJ2-2
V: TRBV28
CDR3: ASRGGALFMNTGELF

J: TRBJ2-7
V: TRBV28
CDR3: ASNMVRSYEQY

J: TRBJ2-3
V: TRBV12-3/TRBV12-4
CDR3: ASSSGMGQTQY

J: TRBJ1-4
V: TRBV15
CDR3: ATGSPQTGGNEKLF

J: TRBJ2-5
V: TRBV19
CDR3: ATQQGIQETQY

J: TRBJ2-1
V: TRBV5-1
CDR3: ASSLFSSNEQF

J: TRBJ1-1
V: TRBV29-1
CDR3: SVLQNTEAF

J: TRBJ2-3
V: TRBV27
CDR3: ASSFLGVAGVTDTQY

J: TRBJ2-3
V: TRBV28
CDR3: ASGRPYHSTSTDTQY

J: TRBJ1-2
V: TRBV13
CDR3: ASSLGQGADGYT

J: TRBJ1-1
V: TRBV5-1
CDR3: ASSLFVMGDRGAEAF